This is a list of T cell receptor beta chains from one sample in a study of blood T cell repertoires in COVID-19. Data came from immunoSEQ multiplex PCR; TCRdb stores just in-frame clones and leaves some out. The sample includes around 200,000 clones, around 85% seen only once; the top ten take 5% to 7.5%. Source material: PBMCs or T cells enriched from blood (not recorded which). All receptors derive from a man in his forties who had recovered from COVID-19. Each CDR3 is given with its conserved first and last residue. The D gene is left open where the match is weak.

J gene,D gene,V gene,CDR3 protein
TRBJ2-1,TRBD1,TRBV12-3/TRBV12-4,CASSPTGANEQFF
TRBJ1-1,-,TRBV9,CASSVDPLPAEAFF
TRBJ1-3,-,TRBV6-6,CASSPLVEGHLPGNTIYF
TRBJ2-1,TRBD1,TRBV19,CASSYGTGNEQFF
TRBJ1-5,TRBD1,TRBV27,CASSPGTGLLPQHF
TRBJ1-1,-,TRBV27,CASSLSYRVYNTEAFF
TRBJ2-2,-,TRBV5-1,CASSGGLLTGELFF
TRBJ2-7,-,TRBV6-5,CASRSPGGEQYF
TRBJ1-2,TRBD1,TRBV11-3,CASSLTGGNYGYTF
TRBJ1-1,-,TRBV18,CASSPLGQRNTEAFF
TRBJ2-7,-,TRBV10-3,CAISVGGDYEQYF
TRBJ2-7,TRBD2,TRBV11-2,CASSLRDSGLGYEQYF
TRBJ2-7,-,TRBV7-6,CASSLGGTTTSYEQYF
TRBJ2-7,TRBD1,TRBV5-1,CASSFAQGAYEQYF
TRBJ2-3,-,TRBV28,CASTYPGTPTDTQYF
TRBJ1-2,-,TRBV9,CASSVGTVGTMGYTF
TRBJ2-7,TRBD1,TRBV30,CAWSVGGPPYEQYF
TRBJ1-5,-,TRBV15,CATSTSQAIANQPQHF
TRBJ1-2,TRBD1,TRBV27,CASREGARGYTF
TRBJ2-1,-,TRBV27,CASRKPLTSLNEQFF
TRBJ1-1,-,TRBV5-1,CASSLIRGGEAFF
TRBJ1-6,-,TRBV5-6,CASSLKAGNSPLHF
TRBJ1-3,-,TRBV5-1,CASSPDSAGNTIYF
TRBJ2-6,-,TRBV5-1,CASSYYRDTGANVLTF
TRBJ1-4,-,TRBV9,CASGPSGRDKEKLFF
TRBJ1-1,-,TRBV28,CASNGRVNTEAFF
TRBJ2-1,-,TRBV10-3,CAISETDSYNEQFF
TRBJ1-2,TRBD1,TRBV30,CAWSGTGQAFYGYTF
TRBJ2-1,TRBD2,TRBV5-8,CASSSQGSGRANEQFF
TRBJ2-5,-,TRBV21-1,CASIQGQGLAASETQYF
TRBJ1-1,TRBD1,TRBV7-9,CASSRDGRDRGHGAFF
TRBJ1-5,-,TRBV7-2,CASSQTRDQPQHF
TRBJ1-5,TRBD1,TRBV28,CASSFWDRGLNQPQHF